These T cell receptor beta chains were read from a single sample in a study of T cell changes during pregnancy in multiple sclerosis. Here immunoSEQ multiplex PCR was the method, and the copy in TCRdb shows in-frame clones only, minus some. The repertoire holds under 100,000 clones, 94% seen once, with 2.5% in the top ten. The material was peripheral blood, obtained in the third trimester of pregnancy. The receptor source for this set is a female donor with multiple sclerosis, enrolled in a pregnancy study. CDR3s include the opening cysteine and the closing phenylalanine or tryptophan. D genes are given only for firm matches. Part of the rows lack a size; the others show once, few, many or a class for expanded clones.

CAIDRFSSYEQYF,TGTGCCATCGACAGGTTCAGCTCCTACGAGCAGTACTTC,.,TRBJ2-7,TRBV5-8,.
CASSFQTDNTEAFF,TGTGCCAGCAGCTTTCAGACAGATAACACTGAAGCTTTCTTT,.,TRBJ1-1,TRBV13,.
CALVIGTGNSPLHF,TGCGCCTTAGTGATCGGGACAGGAAATTCACCCCTCCACTTT,TRBD1,TRBJ1-6,TRBV5-1,.
CASSLVGEGHNQPQHF,TGTGCCAGCAGCTTAGTGGGCGAAGGTCATAATCAGCCCCAGCATTTT,.,TRBJ1-5,TRBV7-9,.
CASSLSSPGQGANTIYF,TGTGCCAGCAGCTTGTCCTCACCGGGACAGGGGGCAAACACCATATATTTT,TRBD1,TRBJ1-3,TRBV5-5,once
CASSQVASEETQYF,TGCGCCAGCAGCCAAGTGGCTAGCGAAGAGACCCAGTACTTC,.,TRBJ2-5,TRBV4-1,.
CASTGQGSQPQHF,TGTGCCAGCACCGGACAGGGGTCTCAGCCCCAGCATTTT,TRBD1,TRBJ1-5,TRBV6-6,.
CASSLGVGGYEQYF,TGTGCCAGCAGCTTGGGGGTAGGGGGCTACGAGCAGTACTTC,.,TRBJ2-7,TRBV5-6,once
CASSAPRTEETQYF,TGTGCCAGCAGCGCACCGCGGACAGAAGAGACCCAGTACTTC,.,TRBJ2-5,TRBV9,once
CASSSPGSDQPQHF,TGTGCCAGCAGCTCTCCGGGGTCGGATCAGCCCCAGCATTTT,.,TRBJ1-5,TRBV13,.
CASSVGDRGRANYGYTF,TGTGCCAGCAGCGTAGGGGACAGGGGTCGTGCTAACTATGGCTACACCTTC,TRBD1,TRBJ1-2,TRBV9,.
CASSDTSGSYEQYF,TGTGCCAGCAGTGATACTAGCGGATCCTACGAGCAGTACTTC,TRBD2,TRBJ2-7,TRBV2,once
CASSPPGTNTGELFF,TGTGCCAGCAGCCCACCAGGGACGAACACCGGGGAGCTGTTTTTT,.,TRBJ2-2,TRBV9,.
CASRQDRGGEKLFF,TGTGCCAGTAGACAAGACAGGGGCGGCGAAAAACTGTTTTTT,TRBD1,TRBJ1-4,TRBV19,.
CASRVFWDRGPLGGELFF,TGTGCCAGTAGGGTTTTCTGGGACAGGGGACCCCTCGGCGGGGAGCTGTTTTTT,TRBD1,TRBJ2-2,TRBV19,.
CASSNRGSGGYTF,TGTGCCAGCAGTAACAGGGGATCGGGAGGCTACACCTTC,TRBD1,TRBJ1-2,TRBV6-5,.
CASSVGVGTGYTF,TGTGCCAGCAGCGTAGGGGTGGGGACAGGCTACACCTTC,.,TRBJ1-2,TRBV9,few
CASSTGTGTGELFF,TGTGCCAGCAGCACCGGGACAGGAACCGGGGAGCTGTTTTTT,TRBD1,TRBJ2-2,TRBV7-9,.
CASSPRPGDSPLHF,TGTGCCAGCAGCCCTCGGCCGGGGGATTCACCCCTCCACTTT,.,TRBJ1-6,TRBV7-3,.
CASSQVVPSSGNTIYF,TGCGCCAGCAGCCAAGTGGTTCCGAGCTCTGGAAACACCATATATTTT,.,TRBJ1-3,TRBV4-1,.
CSVETGDGAEAFF,TGCAGCGTTGAAACAGGGGACGGGGCAGAAGCTTTCTTT,TRBD1,TRBJ1-1,TRBV29-1,.
CASRTCPLTGLEDEQYF,TGCGCCAGCAGGACCTGTCCCCTGACAGGGCTGGAGGACGAGCAGTACTTC,TRBD1,TRBJ2-7,TRBV10-1,.
CASSPQGLAGGQETQYF,TGTGCCAGCAGCCCGCAGGGACTAGCGGGGGGGCAAGAGACCCAGTACTTC,TRBD2,TRBJ2-5,TRBV7-3,.
CASSAGDVETQYF,TGTGCCAGCAGCGCCGGGGATGTGGAGACCCAGTACTTC,.,TRBJ2-5,TRBV9,.
CASSFNSGNTIYF,TGTGCCAGCAGCTTCAACTCTGGAAACACCATATATTTT,.,TRBJ1-3,TRBV11-3,.
CASSFTGGNQPQHF,TGTGCCAGCAGTTTTACAGGGGGCAATCAGCCCCAGCATTTT,TRBD1,TRBJ1-5,TRBV27,.
CASSASSGGIDGYTF,TGTGCCAGCTCAGCCTCTTCTGGGGGGATCGATGGCTACACCTTC,.,TRBJ1-2,TRBV18,.
CASSPKVGGGDGYTF,TGTGCCAGCAGCCCTAAAGTCGGAGGGGGGGATGGCTACACCTTC,.,TRBJ1-2,TRBV4-2,once
CASSSPGEKLFF,TGTGCCAGCAGCTCCCCAGGGGAAAAACTGTTTTTT,.,TRBJ1-4,TRBV7-6,.
CARTGLAGSNEQFF,TGTGCCCGAACTGGACTAGCGGGGTCAAATGAGCAGTTCTTC,TRBD2,TRBJ2-1,TRBV2,.
CASSEGDWLGYSNQPQHF,TGTGCCAGTAGTGAGGGGGATTGGTTGGGTTATAGCAATCAGCCCCAGCATTTT,.,TRBJ1-5,TRBV19,once
CASTVGEGTLTDTQYF,TGTGCCAGCACCGTCGGCGAGGGGACACTCACAGATACGCAGTATTTT,.,TRBJ2-3,TRBV11-2,.
CSVPRTGNEQFF,TGCAGCGTCCCTCGGACAGGGAATGAGCAGTTCTTC,TRBD1,TRBJ2-1,TRBV29-1,.
CASSPTSGEYNEQFF,TGTGCCAGCAGCCCCACTAGCGGGGAATACAATGAGCAGTTCTTC,TRBD2,TRBJ2-1,TRBV7-9,once
CASRANTGELFF,TGTGCCAGCAGAGCTAACACCGGGGAGCTGTTTTTT,.,TRBJ2-2,TRBV6-5,.
CASSAMAGGTDTQYF,TGTGCTAGCAGCGCGATGGCGGGGGGGACAGATACGCAGTATTTT,TRBD2,TRBJ2-3,TRBV7-7,.
CASSGNRGEQYF,TGCGCCAGCAGCGGGAACAGGGGCGAGCAGTACTTC,TRBD1,TRBJ2-7,TRBV5-1,.
CASSLRRGGTDTQYF,TGTGCCAGCAGCCTCAGACGGGGGGGCACAGATACGCAGTATTTT,TRBD2,TRBJ2-3,TRBV14,.
CATLDRGKETQYF,TGTGCTACGTTGGACAGGGGTAAAGAGACCCAGTACTTC,TRBD1,TRBJ2-5,TRBV6-1,.
CSVAGGGSTEAFF,TGCAGCGTTGCTGGGGGAGGAAGCACTGAAGCTTTCTTT,.,TRBJ1-1,TRBV29-1,.
CASSEGPGSGNTIYF,TGTGCCAGCAGTGAAGGTCCAGGGTCTGGAAACACCATATATTTT,.,TRBJ1-3,TRBV6-1,.
CASSLPQQGRQYF,TGTGCCAGCAGTTTACCGCAACAGGGGAGGCAGTACTTC,TRBD1,TRBJ2-7,TRBV27,.
CASSSGLYEQYF,TGTGCCAGCAGTTCAGGATTGTACGAGCAGTACTTC,.,TRBJ2-7,TRBV27,.
CASSHSITGTSGGAPGHNEQFF,TGTGCCAGCAGTCATTCAATAACCGGGACTAGCGGGGGGGCCCCAGGGCACAATGAGCAGTTCTTC,TRBD2,TRBJ2-1,TRBV9,.
CASSGTGTSETQSVDTQYF,TGTGCCAGCAGCGGTACCGGGACTAGCGAGACTCAGTCGGTAGATACGCAGTATTTT,TRBD2,TRBJ2-3,TRBV2,.
CASSTGATNEKLFF,TGTGCCAGTAGCACAGGTGCAACTAATGAAAAACTGTTTTTT,.,TRBJ1-4,TRBV19,.
CASSLSGNTGELFF,TGTGCCAGCAGCTTGTCCGGGAACACCGGGGAGCTGTTTTTT,.,TRBJ2-2,TRBV5-6,.
CASSQASGGGPDTQYF,TGTGCCAGCAGCCAGGCGAGCGGGGGGGGTCCAGATACGCAGTATTTT,TRBD2,TRBJ2-3,TRBV7-6,.
CASSLTAGGPVGELFF,TGTGCCAGCAGTCTCACGGCGGGGGGGCCGGTCGGGGAGCTGTTTTTT,TRBD2,TRBJ2-2,TRBV27,.
CASSHGTGTGGSYEQYF,TGTGCCAGCAGCCATGGTACCGGGACAGGGGGCTCCTACGAGCAGTACTTC,TRBD1,TRBJ2-7,TRBV14,once
CASSLEGVQPQHF,TGCGCCAGCAGCTTGGAGGGGGTTCAGCCCCAGCATTTT,.,TRBJ1-5,TRBV5-1,.
CASKHRDTPSTDTQYF,TGTGCCAGCAAACACCGGGACACCCCTAGCACAGATACGCAGTATTTT,.,TRBJ2-3,TRBV6-6,.
CASSHSGSTDTQYF,TGTGCCAGCAGCCATTCGGGTAGCACAGATACGCAGTATTTT,.,TRBJ2-3,TRBV14,.
CASSYQGPYNEQFF,TGTGCCAGCAGTTACCAGGGTCCCTACAATGAGCAGTTCTTC,.,TRBJ2-1,TRBV27,once